Presented here are 27 T cell receptor beta chains from one specimen sequenced in a study of T cell clones after liver transplantation. Libraries were prepared by immunoSEQ multiplex PCR; TCRdb keeps only in-frame clonotypes and omits some of them. Of 24,000 or so clones in the sample, 55% to 70% are singletons; the top ten hold roughly 3.1%. The sequenced sample was CD4+ T cells from blood, obtained before liver transplant. The receptors originated from a human donor who received a liver transplant.

The chain has TRBV7-8 and TRBJ2-1; D is unclear. Germline V lookup: CDR1 SGHVS, CDR2 FQNEAQ. V was pared by 5 bases and J by 0 bases, with 11 bases between. The CDR3 loop spans 15 amino acids. The CDR3 DNA is TGTGCCAGCAGCCCCCACTGGAGCTCCTACAATGAGCAGTTCTTC. As protein: CASSPHWSSYNEQFF.

This chain links TRBV19 with TRBJ1-2; 9 nucleotides line up with TRBD1. CDR1 is LNHDA and CDR2 is SQIVND in the germline V gene (reference sequence). There are 16 residues in the CDR3. The V gene end was trimmed by 5 bases and the J gene end by 2 bases; junction bases not matched to a gene: 9. CDR3 amino acids: CASSVTGTGINYGYTF. Here the CDR3 DNA reads TGTGCCAGTAGTGTAACCGGGACAGGGATAAACTATGGCTACACCTTC.

This chain uses TRBV19 with TRBJ1-1; D may be TRBD1 (6 bases). The CDR3 has 14 residues. Germline assignment: CDR1 LNHDA and CDR2 SQIVND (reference sequence). V dropped 6 bases and J dropped 2 bases, with 13 bases sitting between them. As DNA, the CDR3 is TGTGCCAGTAGAGAAGGGGGACCTAACACTGAAGCTTTCTTT. Amino acid sequence: CASREGGPNTEAFF.

This chain connects TRBV10-3 to TRBJ1-4, with 10 positions matching TRBD1. J lost 8 bases, V lost 6 bases, and 3 bases had no gene match. CDR1 is ENHRY and CDR2 is SYGVKD in the germline V gene. CDR3 length equals 13 residues. The DNA of the CDR3 is TGTGCCATCAGCGGGACAGGGGAGGAAAAACTGTTTTTT. Amino acid sequence: CAISGTGEEKLFF.

This chain links TRBV7-9 with TRBJ2-5; no clear D gene. The CDR3 extends over 12 amino acids. Germline CDR1 and CDR2: SEHNR and FQNEAQ (reference sequence). Trimming cost V 3 bases and J 5 bases, with 7 bases left between them. The CDR3 loop reads CASSFKEETQYF. CDR3 in DNA: TGTGCCAGCAGCTTCAAAGAGGAGACCCAGTACTTC.

The chain combines TRBV5-1 with TRBJ1-1; D is perhaps TRBD1 (6 bases). CDR3 length: 18 amino acids. CDR1 is SGHRS, CDR2 YFSETQ, per germline. V was cut by 4 bases and J by 0 bases, with 22 bases left in between. The CDR3 region has the DNA TGCGCCAGCAGCCCATGGTCTATGGGGGGCGGAATGAACACTGAAGCTTTCTTT. This sequence encodes CASSPWSMGGGMNTEAFF.

The chain couples TRBV2 to TRBJ2-1, with 14 bases identical to TRBD2. The CDR3 consists of 15 residues. CDR1 is SNHLY, CDR2 FYNNEI, per germline. V was pared by 9 bases and J by 2 bases, with 3 bases of the junction left unmatched. The CDR3 protein is CARGTSGGTYNEQFF. The CDR3 DNA sequence: TGTGCCAGGGGGACTAGCGGGGGAACCTACAATGAGCAGTTCTTC.

DNA for the CDR3: TGTGCCAGCACCGAGGGCACAGATACGCAGTATTTT. This sequence encodes CASTEGTDTQYF. V and J are TRBV6-5 and TRBJ2-3; D not resolved. Trimming cost V 7 bases and J 1 base, with 6 bases left between them. The CDR3 has 12 residues. Germline loops: CDR1 MNHEY, CDR2 SVGAGI.

This clone was found a few times. This CDR3 reads CASSFSGGAQHF. Written as DNA, the CDR3 is TGTGCCAGCAGCTTTTCTGGCGGGGCCCAGCATTTT. The chain recombines TRBV7-9 with TRBJ1-5, with unresolved D. The V end lost 3 bases, the J end lost 11 bases, and 11 bases lay between the germline ends. The length of the CDR3 is 12 residues. Germline assignment: CDR1 SEHNR and CDR2 FQNEAQ (reference sequence).

The V gene is TRBV11-3, the J gene TRBJ2-2, with 7 bases that match TRBD1. The ends lost 3 bases at V and 1 base at J; junction bases unmatched: 5. The CDR3 has 16 amino acids. Germline CDR1 SGHNT, CDR2 YENEEA. CDR3 sequence reads: CASSFSGTVNTGELFF. The CDR3 DNA follows: TGTGCCAGCAGCTTTTCTGGGACAGTGAACACCGGGGAGCTGTTTTTT.

The gene calls are TRBV28 and TRBJ2-4, with D possibly matching TRBD2 (5 bases). The CDR3 extends over 14 amino acids. V was cut by 7 bases and J by 2 bases, with 12 bases left in between. CDR1 is MDHEN and CDR2 is SYDVKM in the germline V gene. The CDR3 sequence: CASTEGGSKNIQYF. The CDR3 DNA is TGTGCCAGCACCGAAGGAGGTTCCAAAAACATTCAGTACTTC.

This clone showed up just once. The J gene is TRBJ2-1, the V gene TRBV29-1; unclear D gene. Germline lookup yields CDR1 SQVTM and CDR2 ANQGSEA. The CDR3 contains 11 residues. Trimming removed 4 bases from V and 6 bases from J, with 7 bases in between. The CDR3 reads CSVVPTNEQFF. CDR3 in DNA: TGCAGCGTTGTTCCCACCAATGAGCAGTTCTTC.

The CDR3 DNA follows: TGTGCCACCAGCAGAGATCCCAGGGGGCTGGACAATCAGCCCCAGCATTTT. This encodes CATSRDPRGLDNQPQHF. This sequence joins TRBV15 and TRBJ1-5; 8 bases are a match to TRBD1. The V gene's germline CDR1 is LNHNV and CDR2 YYDKDF (reference sequence). This CDR3 comprises 17 residues. V was pared by 0 bases and J by 3 bases, with 7 bases of the junction left unmatched.

This clone has just a few counts. In DNA form, the CDR3 reads TGCGCCAGCAGCTGGGCGGTCAAAGAGACCCAGTACTTC. Encoded protein: CASSWAVKETQYF. V gene TRBV5-1 combines with J gene TRBJ2-5; D is unclear. The V and J ends lost 3 bases and 3 bases respectively, with 9 bases between them. The CDR3 spans 13 residues. Germline CDR1 SGHRS, CDR2 YFSETQ.

The chain has TRBV30 and TRBJ1-1, with D unresolved. The CDR3 covers 12 residues. Germline V lookup: CDR1 GTSNPN, CDR2 SVGIG (reference sequence). V was trimmed by 3 bases and J by 7 bases, leaving 12 bases between them. This chain's CDR3 is CAWSPHGSEAFF. DNA of the CDR3: TGTGCCTGGAGCCCCCATGGGAGTGAAGCTTTCTTT.

The rearrangement links TRBV7-9 to TRBJ2-1; D remains ambiguous. Trimming removed 3 bases from V and 6 bases from J, with 9 bases in between. This CDR3 spans 13 amino acids. In germline, CDR1 is SEHNR, CDR2 FQNEAQ (reference sequence). DNA for the CDR3: TGTGCCAGCAGCTTCCGGCAGGTCAATGAGCAGTTCTTC. Translation: CASSFRQVNEQFF.

The J gene is TRBJ2-3, the V gene TRBV19; unclear D gene. The V gene lost 3 bases and the J gene lost 0 bases, with 7 bases spanning the gap. The CDR3 extends over 14 amino acids. Germline V lookup: CDR1 LNHDA, CDR2 SQIVND (reference sequence). CDR3 nucleotides: TGTGCCAGTAGTATTCAGCCGAGCACAGATACGCAGTATTTT. The encoded protein is CASSIQPSTDTQYF.

CDR3 nucleotide sequence: TGTGCCAGCAGCCCGGACAGAGAGCAAGAGACCCAGTACTTC. It translates to CASSPDREQETQYF. This chain links TRBV28 with TRBJ2-5, with D perhaps matching TRBD1 (6 bases). Trimming left V 6 bases short and J 2 bases short, with 13 bases between. CDR1 is MDHEN, CDR2 SYDVKM, per germline. The CDR3 has 14 amino acids.

The chain links TRBV21-1 to TRBJ2-7; TRBD2, the table's D call, lacks a check against the DNA. TRBV21-1 has pseudogene status. The CDR3 is 16 residues long. The CDR3 DNA is TGTGCCAGCAGCAGAATAGCGGGGGTACTCCCCTACGAGCAGTACGTC. Its protein product is CASSRIAGVLPYEQYV.

This chain joins TRBV29-1 and TRBJ2-1; D is undetermined. V was pared by 2 bases and J by 6 bases, with 5 bases between. This CDR3 contains 11 residues. From germline, CDR1 is SQVTM and CDR2 ANQGSEA. DNA for the CDR3: TGCAGCGTTGAACTTGGCAATGAGCAGTTCTTC. Its translation: CSVELGNEQFF.

CDR3 sequence reads: CASSPITQGGLFF. CDR3 coding DNA: TGTGCCAGCTCACCAATCACACAGGGGGGCTTGTTCTTC. The chain links TRBV18 to TRBJ2-1, with 8 bases fitting TRBD1. The CDR3 runs 13 residues. Losses at the gene ends were 2 bases for V and 15 bases for J; bases not matched to a gene: 9. Germline CDR1 and CDR2: KGHSH and LQKENI.

The chain joins TRBV19 to TRBJ2-2, with 14 bases fitting TRBD2. V lost 8 bases and J lost 7; bases outside the gene matches: 12. There are 17 residues in the CDR3. Germline V gene data show CDR1 as LNHDA and CDR2 as SQIVND (reference sequence). The CDR3 nucleotides are TGTGCCAGTCGGGGAGGGACTAGCGGGGGAGTCCTCGGGGAGCTGTTTTTT. Residues: CASRGGTSGGVLGELFF.

The chain is built from TRBV9 and TRBJ2-5, with D tentatively TRBD1 (5 bases). The germline V gene has CDR1 SGDLS and CDR2 YYNGEE. The CDR3 is made up of 15 amino acids. The V and J ends lost 0 bases and 5 bases respectively, with 14 bases between them. DNA for the CDR3: TGTGCCAGCAGCGTAGCTATTGGGGCGAGGGAGACCCAGTACTTC. Its protein is CASSVAIGARETQYF.

This chain uses TRBV11-2 with TRBJ1-4; D unclear. V was pared by 1 base and J by 4 bases, with 7 bases between. Germline-derived CDR1 and CDR2 are SGHAT and FQNNGV. This CDR3 has 14 amino acids. CDR3 amino acids: CASSLAQYNEKLFF. The CDR3 DNA follows: TGTGCCAGCAGCTTAGCACAATATAATGAAAAACTGTTTTTT.

The rearrangement uses TRBV19 and TRBJ1-5; 7 bases agree with TRBD1. Per germline, CDR1 LNHDA and CDR2 SQIVND (reference sequence). V shed 6 bases, J shed 5 bases, and the junction held 4 bases outside the gene matches. CDR3 length: 13 amino acids. The CDR3 sequence: CASRGQGDQPQHF. The CDR3 bases are TGTGCCAGTAGGGGGCAGGGGGATCAGCCCCAGCATTTT.

V is TRBV2 and J is TRBJ1-2; 9 nucleotides agree with TRBD1. The germline V gene encodes CDR1 SNHLY and CDR2 FYNNEI. The CDR3 is 14 amino acids. With V trimmed by 6 bases and J by 7 bases, 9 bases remained unmatched. CDR3 in amino acids: CASSGDRAFGGYTF. In nucleotides, the CDR3 is TGTGCCAGCAGCGGGGACAGGGCGTTCGGTGGCTACACCTTC.

CDR3 protein: CASSNVLAGETQYF. The DNA of the CDR3 is TGTGCCAGCAGTAATGTGTTAGCGGGAGAGACCCAGTACTTC. This sequence joins TRBV2 and TRBJ2-5; TRBD2 matches at 7 bases. The J segment lost 4 bases and the V segment lost 5 bases, leaving 7 bases of the junction unmatched. The CDR3 sequence is 14 residues long. Germline CDR1 is SNHLY and CDR2 is FYNNEI.